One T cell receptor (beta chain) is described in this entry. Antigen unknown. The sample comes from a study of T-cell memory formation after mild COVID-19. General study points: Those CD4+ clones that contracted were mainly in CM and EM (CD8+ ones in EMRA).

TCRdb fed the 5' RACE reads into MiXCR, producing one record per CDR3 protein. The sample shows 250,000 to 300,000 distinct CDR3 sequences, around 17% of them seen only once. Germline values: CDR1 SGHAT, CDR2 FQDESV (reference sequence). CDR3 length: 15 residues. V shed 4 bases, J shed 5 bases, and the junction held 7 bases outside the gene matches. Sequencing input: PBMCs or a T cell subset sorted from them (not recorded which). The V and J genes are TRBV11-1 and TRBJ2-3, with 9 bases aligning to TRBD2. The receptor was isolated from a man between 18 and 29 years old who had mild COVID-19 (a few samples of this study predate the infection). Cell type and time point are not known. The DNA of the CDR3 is TGTGCCAGCAGCTCCATAGCGGGGGAGATAGATACGCAGTATTTT. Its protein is CASSSIAGEIDTQYF.